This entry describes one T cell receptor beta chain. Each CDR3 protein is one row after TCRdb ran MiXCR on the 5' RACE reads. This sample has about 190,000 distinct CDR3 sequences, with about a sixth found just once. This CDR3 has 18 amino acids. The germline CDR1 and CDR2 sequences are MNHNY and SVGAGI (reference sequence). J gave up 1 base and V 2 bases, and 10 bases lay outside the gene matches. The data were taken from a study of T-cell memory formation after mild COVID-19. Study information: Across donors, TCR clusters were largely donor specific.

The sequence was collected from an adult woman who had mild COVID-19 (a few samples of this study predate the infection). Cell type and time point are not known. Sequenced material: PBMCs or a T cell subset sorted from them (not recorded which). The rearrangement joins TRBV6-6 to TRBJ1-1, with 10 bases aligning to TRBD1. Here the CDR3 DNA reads TGTGCCAGCAGTTACAGTGGGGTGGGACAGGGGAGGAACACTGAAGCTTTCTTT. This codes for CASSYSGVGQGRNTEAFF.